This TCR beta chain was profiled in a study of T cell responses to AZD1222 COVID-19 vaccine. Study observations and caveats: Sampling that yielded the repertoires occurred only after the peak T cell response.

Turning to this clone: Its antigen is undetermined.

Here immunoSEQ multiplex PCR was the method, and the copy in TCRdb shows in-frame clones only, minus some. The sample carries roughly 66,000 clones, 88% recorded once. V was pared by 4 bases and J by 16 bases, with 20 bases between. CDR1 and CDR2 from the germline V gene are SGHTA and FQGNSA. The CDR3 runs 13 residues. V usage is TRBV7-2 and J usage is TRBJ2-1; possibly TRBD1 for D (6 bases). The receptor comes from an adult who received the MenACWY meningococcal vaccine as a control. This material consisted of peripheral blood, taken 28 days after the second dose of the MenACWY control vaccine. The CDR3 region is CASSYKQTGWDFF. For the CDR3, the DNA is TGTGCCAGCAGCTACAAACAGACAGGTTGGGACTTCTTC. The full variable domain, rest sourced from reference TRBV7-2 and TRBJ2-1, is GAGVSQSPSNKVTEKGKDVELRCDPISGHTALYWYRQSLGQGLEFLIYFQGNSAPDKSGLPSDRFSAERTGGSVSTLTIQRTQQEDSAVYLCASSYKQTGWDFFGPGTRLTVL.